Following are 3 T cell receptor beta chains from one sample sequenced in a study of CD8 T cells in ankylosing spondylitis. TCRdb redid the calling of the 5' RACE reads with MiXCR, one entry per CDR3 protein. The sample has 40,000 or so distinct CDR3 sequences; roughly 2.5% are singletons. Sequencing was done on a sample of blood, either unsorted or a sorted T cell fraction (not recorded which). These receptors all come from a male donor with ankylosing spondylitis or in good health (not recorded which).

This clonotype was seen at least ten times. This chain uses TRBV9 with TRBJ2-3; TRBD2 matches at 12 bases. CDR3 size: 16 residues. V was pared by 4 bases and J by 2 bases, with 5 bases of the junction left unmatched. Germline CDR1 SGDLS, CDR2 YYNGEE. The CDR3, as DNA: TGTGCCAGCAGCCCCCTAGCGGGAGGGCTCACAGATACGCAGTATTTT. It translates to CASSPLAGGLTDTQYF.

This clonotype was found many times. The chain uses TRBV9 and TRBJ2-5; 8 bases fit TRBD1. V lost 4 bases, J lost 1 base, and 6 bases stayed unmatched. The germline CDR1 and CDR2 sequences are SGDLS and YYNGEE. The CDR3 extends over 15 amino acids. Here the CDR3 reads CASSYTGGGQETQYF. CDR3 sequence (DNA): TGTGCCAGCAGCTATACAGGGGGAGGCCAAGAGACCCAGTACTTC.

This clonotype was seen ten or more times. V usage is TRBV9 and J usage is TRBJ2-2; D possibly matches TRBD1 or TRBD2 (5 bases each). The CDR3 has 16 amino acids. V gave up 3 bases and J gave up 1 base, with 13 bases separating them. Germline loops: CDR1 SGDLS, CDR2 YYNGEE. This CDR3 is CASSDGTLGNTGELFF. DNA of the CDR3: TGTGCCAGCAGCGATGGGACCCTCGGGAACACCGGGGAGCTGTTTTTT.